The present entry profiles one T cell receptor (beta chain) with its context. Antigen unknown. The sample is drawn from a study of vaccination effects on CD4 cells after COVID-19. In the ViraFEST assay, antigen-specific CD4+ clonotypes were identified by expansion after peptide-pool stimulation. Upon completion of approximately ten days in culture, CD4+ T cells were isolated. The person had PCR-confirmed SARS-CoV-2 infection between March and December 2020. It was with approximately 9.6 IU/ml IL-2 and around 10 ug/ml peptides that around 1.8 million PBMC per well were cultured. CDR3 length: 14 amino acids. CDR1 and CDR2 (germline): SGHRS, YFSETQ. Trimming removed 2 bases from V and 4 bases from J, with 10 bases in between. Method: immunoSEQ multiplex PCR; TCRdb's copy keeps in-frame clones and lacks some. Of about 70,000 clones in the sample, about 69% were seen once.

The specimen comprised CD4+ T cells from PBMCs cultured with HIV peptides, sampled before COVID-19 vaccination. Indicated subset: HIV-1 Nef peptide pool negative control/reference culture. The receptor was derived from a human donor who had a prior SARS-CoV-2 infection. The J gene is TRBJ2-1, the V gene TRBV5-1, with D maybe TRBD1 (6 bases). The CDR3 sequence is CASSLQGEYNEQFF. The CDR3 DNA sequence: TGCGCCAGCAGCTTACAGGGAGAGTACAATGAGCAGTTCTTC.